The 2 T cell receptor beta chains in this list originate from one sample, sequenced in a study of blood T cell repertoires in COVID-19. Here immunoSEQ multiplex PCR was the method, and the copy in TCRdb shows in-frame clones only, minus some. Of approximately 110,000 clones in the sample, about 82% are singletons; the top ten hold around 5%. The specimen sequenced was peripheral blood. Source of these receptors: a human donor in a cohort sampled during active COVID-19.

V and J are TRBV7-9 and TRBJ2-7; 8 positions agree with TRBD1. Germline CDR1 and CDR2: SEHNR and FQNEAQ (reference sequence). CDR3 length equals 15 residues. J gave up 4 bases and V 4 bases, and 9 bases lay outside the gene matches. The CDR3 DNA follows: TGTGCCAGCAGCTGGGTACGACAGGGGAGGTACGAGCAGTACTTC. Its translation is CASSWVRQGRYEQYF.

This clone appeared many times. The chain couples TRBV19 to TRBJ2-2, with TRBD2 identical over 14 bases. Trimming cost V 10 bases and J 5 bases; bases outside gene matches: 9. The CDR3 has 16 residues. Germline CDR1 reads LNHDA; CDR2 reads SQIVND (reference sequence). In nucleotides, the CDR3 is TGTGCCACCCTAAAGGGACTAGCGGGAGTAACCGGGGAGCTGTTTTTT. This sequence encodes CATLKGLAGVTGELFF.